The rows below give T cell receptor beta chains drawn from one sample of a study of technical replicates of blood from several donors. Only in-frame clones appear in the TCRdb table, and some are missing; sequencing was by immunoSEQ multiplex PCR. The sample contains about 100,000 clones, 90% to 95% of which appear only once. Sequencing was carried out using T cells isolated from PBMCs. Receptors originate from a human donor in good health. The CDR3 runs from the conserved cysteine through the conserved F or W. A D gene is named only where the DNA matches it firmly. Part of the rows lack a size; the others show once, few, many or a class for expanded clones.

>TRBV14|.|.|TRBJ2-3
TGTGCCAGCAGCCAAGTAGTCGGGAATACGCAGTATTTT
CASSQVVGNTQYF
>TRBV30|TRBD1|.|TRBJ2-1
TGTGCCTGGAGTGGAAGTACAGGGGTAAATGAGCAGTTCTTC
CAWSGSTGVNEQFF
>TRBV4-3|TRBD2|.|TRBJ2-3
TGCGCCAGCAGCCAAGCGCGGGAGGAAGATACGCAGTATTTT
CASSQAREEDTQYF
>TRBV9|.|.|TRBJ2-7
TGTGCCAGCAGCGTAGGCGTGACACACTACGAGCAGTACTTC
CASSVGVTHYEQYF
>TRBV2|.|.|TRBJ2-7
TGTGCCAGCAGTCTAGCCTACGAGCAGTACTTC
CASSLAYEQYF
>TRBV7-8|.|.|TRBJ2-1
TGTGCCAGCAGTTTTTTCTCGGGTAATGAGCAGTTCTTC
CASSFFSGNEQFF
>TRBV11-3|TRBD2|.|TRBJ2-3
TGTGCCAGCAGTAGCGGGAGGGGAACAGATACGCAGTATTTT
CASSSGRGTDTQYF
>TRBV27|.|.|TRBJ2-1
TGTGCCAGCAGTCCCCGGGAGAATCGCGAGCAGTTCTTC
CASSPRENREQFF
>TRBV7-2|.|.|TRBJ2-5
TGTGCCAGCAGCTTAGCGCGGGAGACCCAGTACTTC
CASSLARETQYF
>TRBV6-5|.|.|TRBJ2-3
TGTGCCAGCAGTTACTCGAGGGCAGATACGCAGTATTTT
CASSYSRADTQYF
>TRBV7-2|TRBD2|.|TRBJ2-1
TGTGCCAGCAGCTTAGAAGCGGGAAAACACAATGAGCAGTTCTTC
CASSLEAGKHNEQFF
>TRBV9|TRBD2|.|TRBJ2-7
TGTGCCAGCAGCGTAGCTAGCGGGAGTTACGAGCAGTACTTC
CASSVASGSYEQYF
>TRBV9|TRBD2|.|TRBJ2-5
TGTGCCAGCAGCGTAGGGGGACGGGGGCTAGCGGGTTTGGAGACCCAGTACTTC
CASSVGGRGLAGLETQYF
>TRBV2|TRBD2|.|TRBJ2-5
TGTGCCAGCAGGAGGGAGCGGGAGGGTTCGAAGACCCAGTACTTC
CASRREREGSKTQYF
>TRBV6-1|.|few|TRBJ1-5
TGTGCCAGCAGACTAACGAGTAATCAGCCCCAGCATTTT
CASRLTSNQPQHF
>TRBV10-3|TRBD1|.|TRBJ1-5
TGTGCCACCAGGGACTTACAGGGGGGAAGCAATCAGCCCCAGCATTTT
CATRDLQGGSNQPQHF
>TRBV4-1|TRBD1|.|TRBJ1-2
TGCGCCAGCAGCCAAGAGAGACAGGGCGATGGCTACACCTTC
CASSQERQGDGYTF
>TRBV27|TRBD2|.|TRBJ2-1
TGTGCCAGCAGTTTAACTAGCGAGTACAATGAGCAGTTCTTC
CASSLTSEYNEQFF
>TRBV5-4|.|.|TRBJ2-2
TGTGCCTGTTCAGACAGGCGGAACACCGGGGAGCTGTTTTTT
CACSDRRNTGELFF
>TRBV28|.|.|TRBJ1-2
TGTGCCAGCAGTCCAGTTCAGGGTACGGGCTACACCTTC
CASSPVQGTGYTF
>TRBV29-1|TRBD2|.|TRBJ2-3
TGCAGCGTTGAAAGGACTAGCGGGAGAAGCACAGATACGCAGTATTTT
CSVERTSGRSTDTQYF
>TRBV7-8|TRBD2|.|TRBJ2-1
TGTGCCAGCGACCACGGGCGGGAGGCCTCCAATGAGCAGTTCTTC
CASDHGREASNEQFF
>TRBV5-1|TRBD1|.|TRBJ2-1
TGCGCCAGCAGCCTGGGGACAGGGTCCTACAATGAGCAGTTCTTC
CASSLGTGSYNEQFF
>TRBV9|.|few|TRBJ1-1
TGTGCCAGCGGGAGGGGGGAGCTTGAAGCTTTCTTT
CASGRGELEAFF
>TRBV6-4|.|.|TRBJ1-1
TGTGCCAGCAAAGTCGAACAGGGGAACACTGAAGCTTTCTTT
CASKVEQGNTEAFF
>TRBV28|TRBD2|.|TRBJ2-1
TGTGCCTCAAAGGGGGTAGCGGGATACTACAATGAGCAGTTCTTC
CASKGVAGYYNEQFF
>TRBV27|TRBD2|.|TRBJ2-3
TGTGCCAGCAGCCGGACTAGCGGGTACACAGATACGCAGTATTTT
CASSRTSGYTDTQYF
>TRBV27|TRBD2|.|TRBJ2-7
TGTGCCAGCAGTTTCGGGGGGGTTCGCTACGAGCAGTACTTC
CASSFGGVRYEQYF
>TRBV5-4|.|.|TRBJ2-5
TGTGCCAGCAGCTCCATAGAGGGCTTACAAGAGACCCAGTACTTC
CASSSIEGLQETQYF
>TRBV10-2|.|.|TRBJ2-7
TGCGCCAGCGCCGGGTCACATCACGAGCAGTACTTC
CASAGSHHEQYF